One and the same sample provided the 18 T cell receptor beta chains below, sequenced in a study of blood T cell repertoires in COVID-19. Here immunoSEQ multiplex PCR was the method, and the copy in TCRdb shows in-frame clones only, minus some. This sample has 180,000 or so clones, with 85% to 90% found just once. Sequencing was done on a sample of peripheral blood. These receptors were collected from a woman in her sixties with acute or convalescent COVID-19.

The gene calls are TRBV10-2 and TRBJ2-3; TRBD2 matches at 11 bases. This CDR3 has 13 amino acids. V trimming: 7 bases; J trimming: 6 bases; junction bases outside the gene matches: 3. Germline assignment: CDR1 WSHSY and CDR2 SAAADI. The CDR3 DNA reads TGCGCCAGCAATAGCGGGAGGGTGGATACGCAGTATTTT. Its translation: CASNSGRVDTQYF.

V and J are TRBV10-2 and TRBJ2-2, with 8 bases matching TRBD2. The CDR3 has 14 amino acids. Germline CDR1 is WSHSY and CDR2 is SAAADI. V trimming: 7 bases; J trimming: 6 bases; junction bases outside the gene matches: 7. CDR3 residues: CASIRREEAGELFF. As DNA, the CDR3 is TGCGCCAGCATCCGGCGGGAGGAAGCCGGGGAGCTGTTTTTT.

The rearrangement uses TRBV24-1 and TRBJ1-2; 10 positions match TRBD1. The CDR3 is 17 residues long. Germline values: CDR1 KGHDR, CDR2 SFDVKD. After removal of 6 bases from V and 4 bases from J, the junction contained 13 bases not matched to a gene. The CDR3 reads CATSPAGGTGDAYGYTF. The CDR3, as DNA: TGTGCCACCAGTCCGGCGGGGGGGACAGGGGATGCCTATGGCTACACCTTC.

This clone was counted only a few times. The rearrangement uses TRBV29-1 and TRBJ2-2, with 10 bases fitting TRBD2. Germline V gene sequence: CDR1 SQVTM, CDR2 ANQGSEA. This CDR3 contains 14 residues. Unmatched junction bases numbered 6, after V lost 7 bases and J lost 4 bases. CDR3 DNA: TGCAGCGCAAGCGGGAGGGACTTCACCGGGGAGCTGTTTTTT. This encodes CSASGRDFTGELFF.

This chain links TRBV18 with TRBJ2-1, with 8 bases aligning to TRBD1. The trim removed 0 bases at V and 7 bases at J, leaving 5 bases unmatched. CDR3 length: 15 residues. Germline V gene data show CDR1 as KGHSH and CDR2 as LQKENI. In DNA, the CDR3 is TGTGCCAGCTCACCACCCCCGACAGGGGTTAATGAGCAGTTCTTC. Its translation is CASSPPPTGVNEQFF.

V gene TRBV4-1 combines with J gene TRBJ1-4; 7 bases fit TRBD1. The CDR3 totals 15 residues. Germline loops: CDR1 MGHRA, CDR2 YSYEKL. V shed 4 bases, J shed 5 bases, and the junction held 7 bases outside the gene matches. In DNA, the CDR3 is TGCGCCAGCAGCCCTGAAGGGACAGAAAATGAAAAACTGTTTTTT. As protein: CASSPEGTENEKLFF.

The rearrangement joins TRBV2 to TRBJ1-2; no clear D. Germline V gene lookup returns CDR1 SNHLY and CDR2 FYNNEI. Trimming removed 8 bases from V and 6 bases from J, with 16 bases in between. The CDR3 is made up of 13 amino acids. The CDR3 reads CASLRGEFDGYTF. The CDR3, as DNA: TGTGCCAGCCTCAGAGGAGAATTCGATGGCTACACCTTC.

This rearrangement joins TRBV5-4 to TRBJ2-1, with 14 bases lining up with TRBD2. This CDR3 is built from 16 residues. The ends lost 4 bases at V and 8 bases at J; junction bases unmatched: 8. The germline CDR1 and CDR2 sequences are SGHNT and YYREEE (reference sequence). DNA for the CDR3: TGTGCCAGCAGCAGAACGGCGGGACTAGCGGGAGATGAGCAGTTCTTC. Protein product: CASSRTAGLAGDEQFF.

This chain uses TRBV3-1 (or the pseudogene TRBV3-2) with TRBJ1-2, with D tentatively TRBD1 (6 bases). CDR3 length: 16 amino acids. The V gene's germline CDR1 is LGHDT and CDR2 YNNKEL (reference sequence). The germline V and J ends were trimmed by 4 bases and 4 bases, with 19 bases remaining between them. The CDR3 region is CASSPRTVRSSYGYTF. The CDR3 DNA sequence: TGTGCCAGCAGCCCCCGGACAGTTAGGAGCTCCTATGGCTACACCTTC.

This sequence joins TRBV12-5 and TRBJ1-1, with D perhaps TRBD1 (5 bases). From germline, CDR1 is LGHNT and CDR2 FRNRAP. There are 13 residues in the CDR3. V was shortened by 4 bases and J by 3 bases, with 9 bases between the two germline ends. The DNA of the CDR3 is TGTGCTAGTGGTTACCGCAGGGACACTGAAGCTTTCTTT. This encodes CASGYRRDTEAFF.

J is TRBJ2-7 and V is TRBV7-9, with D possibly being TRBD2 (6 bases). Germline V lookup: CDR1 SEHNR, CDR2 FQNEAQ (reference sequence). The CDR3 runs to 14 residues. V dropped 5 bases and J dropped 6 bases, with 17 bases sitting between them. The CDR3, as DNA: TGTGCCAGCAGCCCGGGACTCCACCCGTTCGAGCAGTACGTC. This encodes CASSPGLHPFEQYV.

This sequence joins TRBV2 and TRBJ1-6; weak D call: TRBD1 (6 bases). V lost 6 bases and J lost 5, with 17 bases in between. Germline V gives CDR1 SNHLY, CDR2 FYNNEI. The CDR3 runs 16 residues. The CDR3 sequence is CASSRTAPVNNSPLHF. Written as DNA, the CDR3 is TGTGCCAGCAGCCGGACAGCACCTGTTAATAATTCACCCCTCCACTTT.

The chain recombines TRBV4-1 with TRBJ2-1, with D maybe TRBD2 (6 bases). Germline CDR1 reads MGHRA; CDR2 reads YSYEKL. V lost 4 bases and J 7 bases, leaving 11 bases between the germline ends. The CDR3 runs to 13 residues. The CDR3 spells CASSLARGNEQFF. CDR3 bases: TGCGCCAGCAGCCTCGCCCGGGGGAATGAGCAGTTCTTC.

The chain couples TRBV9 to TRBJ2-5; D ambiguous. Germline V lookup: CDR1 SGDLS, CDR2 YYNGEE. V dropped 0 bases and J dropped 5 bases, with 11 bases sitting between them. The CDR3 length is 14 residues. DNA for the CDR3: TGTGCCAGCAGCGTAGGACTGAGCGTCGAGACCCAGTACTTC. Encoded protein: CASSVGLSVETQYF. Based on the CDR3 plus reference TRBV9 and TRBJ2-5, the full variable domain is DSGVTQTPKHLITATGQRVTLRCSPRSGDLSVYWYQQSLDQGLQFLIQYYNGEERAKGNILERFSAQQFPDLHSELNLSSLELGDSALYFCASSVGLSVETQYFGPGTRLLVL.

V usage is TRBV2 and J usage is TRBJ2-5, with D perhaps TRBD2 (5 bases). V dropped 6 bases and J dropped 5 bases, with 13 bases sitting between them. Germline CDR1 reads SNHLY; CDR2 reads FYNNEI. CDR3 size: 13 residues. The CDR3 bases are TGTGCCAGCAGACCGGGAAAGGTCGAGACCCAGTACTTC. This gives the protein CASRPGKVETQYF.

This chain joins TRBV5-6 and TRBJ1-2; the match to TRBD1 covers 8 bases. Germline assignment: CDR1 SGHDT and CDR2 YYEEEE. V trimming: 4 bases; J trimming: 7 bases; junction bases outside the gene matches: 9. The CDR3 spans 14 residues. CDR3 in amino acids: CASSRQGAPLGYTF. The CDR3 DNA reads TGTGCCAGCAGCAGGCAGGGGGCGCCCCTTGGCTACACCTTC.

The genes are TRBV5-1 and TRBJ2-2; TRBD2 agrees at 9 bases. Per the germline V gene, CDR1 is SGHRS and CDR2 is YFSETQ. Germline trimming cut 2 bases from V and 14 bases from J; bases unmatched to any gene: 13. The CDR3 runs to 15 residues. The CDR3 loop is CASSLSGSGSRGLFF. The CDR3 nucleotides read TGCGCCAGCAGCTTAAGCGGTAGCGGGAGCCGGGGCCTGTTTTTT.

This clone has a single count. The chain is built from TRBV19 and TRBJ1-5; 7 bases fit TRBD1. After removal of 5 bases from V and 4 bases from J, the junction contained 8 bases not matched to a gene. The germline V gene has CDR1 LNHDA and CDR2 SQIVND (reference sequence). CDR3 length: 15 residues. CDR3 in DNA: TGTGCCAGTAGTGAGACAGGGAGTAATAATCAGCCCCAGCATTTT. Residues: CASSETGSNNQPQHF.